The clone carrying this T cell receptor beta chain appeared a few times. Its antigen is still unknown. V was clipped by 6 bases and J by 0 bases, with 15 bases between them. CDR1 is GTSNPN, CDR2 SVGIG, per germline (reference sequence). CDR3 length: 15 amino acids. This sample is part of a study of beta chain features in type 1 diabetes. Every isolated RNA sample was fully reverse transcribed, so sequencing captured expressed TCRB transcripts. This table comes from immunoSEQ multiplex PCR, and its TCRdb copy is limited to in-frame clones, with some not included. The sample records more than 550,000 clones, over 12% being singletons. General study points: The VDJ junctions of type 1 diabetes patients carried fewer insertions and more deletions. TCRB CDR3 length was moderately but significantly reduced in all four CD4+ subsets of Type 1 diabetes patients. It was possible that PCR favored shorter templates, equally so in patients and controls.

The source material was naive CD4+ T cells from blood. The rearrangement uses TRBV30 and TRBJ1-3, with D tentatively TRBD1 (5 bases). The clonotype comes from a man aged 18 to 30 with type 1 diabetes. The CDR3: CACPTGPISGNTIYF. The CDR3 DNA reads TGTGCCTGTCCGACGGGACCGATCTCTGGAAACACCATATATTTT. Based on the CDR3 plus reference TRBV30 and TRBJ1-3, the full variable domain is SQTIHQWPATLVQPVGSPLSLECTVEGTSNPNLYWYRQAAGRGLQLLFYSVGIGQISSEVPQNLSASRPQDRQFILSSKKLLLSDSGFYLCACPTGPISGNTIYFGEGSWLTVV.